In this sample, the clone carrying this T cell receptor beta chain turned up many times. The target antigen is unknown. The sample is drawn from a study of metastatic and nonmetastatic thyroid tumors. Study context: A comparison of repertoires was made across blood and tumor or nodule tissue from malignant and benign thyroid patients. Overall study results and limits: Across blood and tumor, TCR beta diversity in malignant thyroid tumors was reportedly significantly higher than in benign nodules.

TCRdb re-analyzed the PCR reads using MiXCR. The table has 53,000 or so clones, 20% to 25% seen once; the top ten hold 4% to 5%. Every patient underwent thyroid surgery untreated. The sequenced material came from blood. This receptor was taken from a female donor with papillary thyroid cancer or a benign thyroid nodule (not recorded which). Some clones in this sample may be carry-over from other donors' samples.

The CDR3 bases are TGTGCCAGCAGTTTCAGGGACGGGGCAGCTTTCTTT. It encodes CASSFRDGAAFF. The chain carries TRBV12-3 or TRBV12-4 and TRBJ1-1; perhaps TRBD1 as D (5 bases). CDR3 size: 12 residues. The ends were cut back, 3 bases at V and 10 bases at J, with 12 bases in the middle.